What follows are 4 T cell receptor beta chains derived from one specimen sequenced in a study of OX40 agonist ivuxolimab in advanced cancers. The library was prepared using the immunoSEQ multiplex PCR assay. Not all clones reach the TCRdb copy of this immuneACCESS table, which keeps in-frame sequences only. Checked studies attribute under half of the gap to unresolved V genes and leave the rest unexplained. The sample data list over 55,000 clones, and around 83% of these were observed just once. 2.4% of the sample is in the top ten clones. Here the sequenced sample was CD4+ or CD8+ T cells sorted from blood, taken in a trial of the OX40 agonist ivuxolimab. These receptors originate from an adult with an advanced solid tumor such as melanoma, head and neck, liver or kidney cancer.

V is TRBV5-1 and J is TRBJ1-2; 7 bases map to TRBD1. CDR3 size: 15 residues. Germline CDR1 is SGHRS and CDR2 is YFSETQ. Trimming at V came to 4 bases and at J to 3 bases, leaving 9 bases not matched to a gene. Here the CDR3 DNA reads TGCGCCAGCAGCCGGGGGACTACAGGGGACTATGGCTACACCTTC. It encodes CASSRGTTGDYGYTF. Using reference TRBV5-1 and TRBJ1-2 for the parts outside the CDR3, the full variable domain is KAGVTQTPRYLIKTRGQQVTLSCSPISGHRSVSWYQQTPGQGLQFLFEYFSETQRNKGNFPGRFSGRQFSNSRSEMNVSTLELGDSALYLCASSRGTTGDYGYTFGSGTRLTVV.

The CDR3 region has the DNA TGTGCCAGCAGTTGGACAGGGGGGTATGGCTACACCTTC. It codes for CASSWTGGYGYTF. This rearrangement joins TRBV6-5 to TRBJ1-2, with TRBD1 identical over 10 bases. Germline V lookup: CDR1 MNHEY, CDR2 SVGAGI. V was pared by 4 bases and J by 5 bases, with 1 base of the junction left unmatched. CDR3 length equals 13 residues.

The DNA for the CDR3 is TGTGCCACCAGCAGAGATAGCCGGATCAGAACCGGGGAGCTGTTTTTT. Protein sequence: CATSRDSRIRTGELFF. This chain connects TRBV15 to TRBJ2-2; D call uncertain. The CDR3 loop spans 16 amino acids. Germline CDR1 LNHNV, CDR2 YYDKDF (reference sequence). V lost 0 bases and J lost 5, with 13 bases in between. The full variable domain, rest sourced from reference TRBV15 and TRBJ2-2, is DAMVIQNPRYQVTQFGKPVTLSCSQTLNHNVMYWYQQKSSQAPKLLFHYYDKDFNNEADTPDNFQSRRPNTSFCFLDIRSPGLGDTAMYLCATSRDSRIRTGELFFGEGSRLTVL.

The CDR3 loop is CASSRQPQGNTEAFF. In nucleotides, the CDR3 is TGTGCCAGCTCACGTCAACCTCAGGGCAACACTGAAGCTTTCTTT. This chain joins TRBV18 and TRBJ1-1, with a tentative D call TRBD1 (5 bases). Trimming cost V 4 bases and J 2 bases, with 14 bases left between them. Germline CDR1 and CDR2: KGHSH and LQKENI. The CDR3 spans 15 residues.